Listed below are T cell receptor beta chains from one sample, sequenced in a study of cytomegalovirus exposure and HLA in healthy donors. Sequencing was performed with immunoSEQ multiplex PCR; in TCRdb, only in-frame clones are kept and a portion is missing. The sample holds 150,000 to 200,000 clones, roughly 86% seen once. The source material was PBMCs. The receptors shown here come from a woman in her late teens or twenties in good health and CMV-seronegative. Both conserved end residues are part of each CDR3. The order of the fields is CDR3 DNA, CDR3 protein, V gene, J gene, D gene, clone size. D genes are given only for firm matches. A clone size is listed for some rows: how often the clone was seen (once, few, many), or a class if it is expanded.

TGTGCCAGCAGCTTGAAGGCAGGGGTTACTGAAGCTTTCTTT	CASSLKAGVTEAFF	TRBV5-4	TRBJ1-1	.	.
TGTGCCAGCAGCCTACAGGGGGGAAGGTACAATGAGCAGTTCTTC	CASSLQGGRYNEQFF	TRBV7-9	TRBJ2-1	TRBD1	.
TGTGCCAGCCATAAGCGGGGTTCAGAGACCCAGTACTTC	CASHKRGSETQYF	TRBV25-1	TRBJ2-5	TRBD2	once
TGTGCCATCAGTGAGTCGGGGGGGGACAGGGGTCCCTATGGCTACACCTTC	CAISESGGDRGPYGYTF	TRBV10-3	TRBJ1-2	TRBD1	.
TGTGCAAGTCGCCCTGCGAAGGCGGGGGGCGGTTGCTCGCAGTATTTT	CASRPAKAGGGCSQYF	TRBV12-2	TRBJ2-3	.	.
TGTGCCAGCAGATCCCGACTAACCCCGAACACCGGGGAGCTGTTTTTT	CASRSRLTPNTGELFF	TRBV7-2	TRBJ2-2	.	.
TGTGCCAGTAGTATTGAGGGAAATCAGCCCCAGCATTTT	CASSIEGNQPQHF	TRBV19	TRBJ1-5	.	.
TGTGCCAGCAGCGTCCGGGACTCCCGTGGTGAGCAGTTCTTC	CASSVRDSRGEQFF	TRBV13	TRBJ2-1	.	once
TGTGCCAGCAGACATTCCGGAGATTCATATGGCTACACCTTC	CASRHSGDSYGYTF	TRBV6-1	TRBJ1-2	.	.
TGTGCCAGCAGCTTACGGCGGACGATGGGGAGACTGTTTTTT	CASSLRRTMGRLFF	TRBV7-2	TRBJ1-4	.	.
TGTGCCAGCAGCTTATCTAGCGGGGTGAATACGCAGTATTTT	CASSLSSGVNTQYF	TRBV7-3	TRBJ2-3	TRBD2	.
TGTGCCACCAGCAGGGGAGATTCACAGGGACTAAGGCCCCAGCATTTT	CATSRGDSQGLRPQHF	TRBV15	TRBJ1-5	.	.
TGCGCCAGCAGACATAAACTAACTAGCGGGGGCACAGATACGCAGTATTTT	CASRHKLTSGGTDTQYF	TRBV5-1	TRBJ2-3	TRBD2	.
TGCGCCAGCAGCCAAGATCCTGTCAGGGATGGAGGCTACACCTTC	CASSQDPVRDGGYTF	TRBV4-1	TRBJ1-2	.	.
TGCGCCAGCAGCCGGGACAGGGACTATGGCTACACCTTC	CASSRDRDYGYTF	TRBV4-1	TRBJ1-2	TRBD1	.
TGTGCCAGCTCCACCGGGACAGGCACTCGGCACTCTGGAAACACCATATATTTT	CASSTGTGTRHSGNTIYF	TRBV18	TRBJ1-3	TRBD1	.
TGCGCCAGCAGTGAGGACAGGAGCCACGTAGGCTACACCTTC	CASSEDRSHVGYTF	TRBV10-1	TRBJ1-2	.	.
TGTGCCAGCAGCTTAAGCTCCTCTACAGGGTACTCTGGAAACACCATATATTTT	CASSLSSSTGYSGNTIYF	TRBV7-8	TRBJ1-3	.	.
TGTGCCAGCAGTGAAGGTCACTCTGGGGCCAACGTCCTGACTTTC	CASSEGHSGANVLTF	TRBV2	TRBJ2-6	.	.
TGTGCCAGCAGTCCACGCCCATCCTACAGGGGACTTACCTATGGCTACACCTTC	CASSPRPSYRGLTYGYTF	TRBV27	TRBJ1-2	TRBD1	.
TGTGCCAGCAGCCGGGGCGGGGATCAGCCCCAGCATTTT	CASSRGGDQPQHF	TRBV6-5	TRBJ1-5	.	once
TGTGCCAGCAGCTCGAGCTACGAGCAGTACTTC	CASSSSYEQYF	TRBV5-5	TRBJ2-7	.	.
TGTGCCAGTATTGGGGGGCAGGGGGCTTATCAGCCCCAGCATTTT	CASIGGQGAYQPQHF	TRBV19	TRBJ1-5	TRBD1	.
TGTGCCATCATGACAGGGGCGGACACTGAAGCTTTCTTT	CAIMTGADTEAFF	TRBV10-3	TRBJ1-1	TRBD1	.
TGTGCCAGCAGCCGACTAGCGGGGGCCCACAATGAGCAGTTCTTC	CASSRLAGAHNEQFF	TRBV7-3	TRBJ2-1	TRBD2	few
TGTGCCAGCAGCGTAGTTAGGACAGGGGAAAACTATGGCTACACCTTC	CASSVVRTGENYGYTF	TRBV9	TRBJ1-2	TRBD1	.
TGTGCCAGCAGCTCCCAGGGAGGGGGCAATCAGCCCCAGCATTTT	CASSSQGGGNQPQHF	TRBV6-1	TRBJ1-5	.	.
TGTGCCAGCAGCTACTCCGGGACAGGGTTCGATGAGCAGTTCTTC	CASSYSGTGFDEQFF	TRBV7-9	TRBJ2-1	TRBD1	.
TGTGCCAGCAGTGCGCGGGAGGGCCTTGAGACCCAGTACTTC	CASSAREGLETQYF	TRBV25-1	TRBJ2-5	TRBD2	.
TGTGCCAGCAGTGACTCAGGCCAGACATCACCCCTCCACTTT	CASSDSGQTSPLHF	TRBV6-4	TRBJ1-6	.	.
TGTGCCAGCAGAGCAACAGGGGTAGGAGGCTACACCTTC	CASRATGVGGYTF	TRBV28	TRBJ1-2	TRBD1	.
TGTGCCAGTAGTATCGTCTCTGGAAACACCATATATTTT	CASSIVSGNTIYF	TRBV19	TRBJ1-3	.	.
TGTGCCAGCAGCTTGGTTCGGTACGAGCAGTTCTTC	CASSLVRYEQFF	TRBV5-8	TRBJ2-1	.	.
TGTGCCAGCAGCTTGATGGGGGGAGGGTTAGATGGCACTGAAGCTTTCTTT	CASSLMGGGLDGTEAFF	TRBV5-5	TRBJ1-1	.	.
TGCGCCAGCAGCAAGACAGGGTCTCTGAGCACTGAAGCTTTCTTT	CASSKTGSLSTEAFF	TRBV5-1	TRBJ1-1	TRBD1	.
TGTGCCAGCAGTGAGTCGAGACTAGCGTACTACGAGCAGTACTTC	CASSESRLAYYEQYF	TRBV2	TRBJ2-7	TRBD2	.
TGTGCCAGCAGCTTGGGGACTAGTGCCTACGAGCAGTACTTC	CASSLGTSAYEQYF	TRBV5-4	TRBJ2-7	TRBD2	.
TGTGCCAGCAGATTTTACAGGGTAGATCAGCCCCAGCATTTT	CASRFYRVDQPQHF	TRBV6-1	TRBJ1-5	.	.
TGTGCCAGCAGTTACCCACTAGCGGGAGGCGGGAATGAGCAGTTCTTC	CASSYPLAGGGNEQFF	TRBV6-5	TRBJ2-1	TRBD2	.
TGTGCCAGCTCACGGGCAGGAACCTTGAACACTGAAGCTTTCTTT	CASSRAGTLNTEAFF	TRBV18	TRBJ1-1	.	.
TGTGCCAGCAGCTTAGCGAGGAGGAACGAGCAGTACTTC	CASSLARRNEQYF	TRBV7-8	TRBJ2-7	.	.
TGCGCCAGCAGCTTGGCAGGACAGGGAAACACCGGGGAGCTGTTTTTT	CASSLAGQGNTGELFF	TRBV5-1	TRBJ2-2	TRBD1	.
TGCGCCAGCAGCTTGGCCGGGAAATTAGCAGCTAGCACAGATACGCAGTATTTT	CASSLAGKLAASTDTQYF	TRBV5-1	TRBJ2-3	.	.
TGTGCCACGTCCCGGGACTTAAGTTCCTACGAGCAGTACTTC	CATSRDLSSYEQYF	TRBV10-3	TRBJ2-7	.	few
TGCGCCAGCAGCCCGCTACAGGGTGGAGGAAACACCATATATTTT	CASSPLQGGGNTIYF	TRBV5-1	TRBJ1-3	.	.
TGTGCCAGCAGCTGGATGGTCGGGTTGGTAAATCCCGGGGAGCTGTTTTTT	CASSWMVGLVNPGELFF	TRBV5-8	TRBJ2-2	.	.
TGTGCCAGCAGACACCCAGAGAACACCGGGGAGCTGTTTTTT	CASRHPENTGELFF	TRBV6-5	TRBJ2-2	.	.
TGTGCCAGCAGCCAAGTTCAGGGTCACGGCTACACCTTC	CASSQVQGHGYTF	TRBV14	TRBJ1-2	.	.